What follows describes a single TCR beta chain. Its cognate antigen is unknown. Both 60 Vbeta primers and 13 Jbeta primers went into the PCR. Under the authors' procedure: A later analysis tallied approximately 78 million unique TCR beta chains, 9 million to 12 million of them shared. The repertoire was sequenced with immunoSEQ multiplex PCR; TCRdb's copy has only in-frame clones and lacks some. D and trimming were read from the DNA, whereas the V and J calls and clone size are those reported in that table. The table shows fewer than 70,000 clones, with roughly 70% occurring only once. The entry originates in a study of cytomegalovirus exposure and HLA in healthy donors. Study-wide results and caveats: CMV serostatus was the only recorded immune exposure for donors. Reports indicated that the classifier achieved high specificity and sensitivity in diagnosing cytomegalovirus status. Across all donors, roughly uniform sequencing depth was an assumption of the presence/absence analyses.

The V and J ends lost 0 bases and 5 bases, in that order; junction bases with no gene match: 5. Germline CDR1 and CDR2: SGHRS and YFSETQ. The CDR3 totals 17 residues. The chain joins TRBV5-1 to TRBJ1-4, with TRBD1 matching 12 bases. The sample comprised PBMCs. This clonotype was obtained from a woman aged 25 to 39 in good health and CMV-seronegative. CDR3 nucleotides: TGCGCCAGCAGCTTGGGATGGGACAGGGGGCCCAATGAAAAACTGTTTTTT. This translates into CASSLGWDRGPNEKLFF.